This T cell receptor beta chain was sequenced for a study of blood T cell repertoires in COVID-19 (dated by TCRdb to about 2020). For the study in its entirety: The collaborator samples originated in the United States, Italy and Spain and spanned the acute and convalescent phases of COVID-19. The prospective study material was composed of cDNA or gDNA derived from T cells, B-cell-depleted T cells, or PBMCs. Deeply sampled blood TCRbeta repertoires from subjects exposed to, actively infected with, or recovered from COVID-19 were included in the dataset. A freely available public database, intended as a resource for researchers studying the immune response to SARS-CoV-2, is where the repertoires were released. The samples were drawn from two sources: the first 160 participants of the ongoing ImmuneRACE study, and over 950 subjects contributed by 6 global collaborators. Nearly every sample came with metadata listing a de-identified subject ID, COVID-19 status, age in years and sex. Where HLA class I and class II types were available, the types were taken from metadata supplied by the sample provider, not from assay-based typing.

The immunoSEQ Assay, a bias-controlled multiplex PCR, was used to amplify TCRbeta CDR3 regions from genomic DNA. Regarding the original processing steps: The number of nucleated cells in each sample was estimated from the amplification of reference gene primers within the assay. Sequence reads were collapsed and filtered to measure the absolute abundance of every unique TCRbeta CDR3 rearrangement. For each sample, productive Simpson clonality was calculated as the square root of Simpson's diversity index across productive rearrangements. In its TCRdb copy, this immuneACCESS table keeps in-frame sequences only and misses some clones. Where compared with another copy, unresolved V genes explain less than half of these, and the others have no known cause. V and J calls and clone size are as listed in that table; D and trimming were resolved from the DNA. The sample table lists some 130,000 clones, about four fifths of them with a count of one. Roughly an eighth of the sample is taken by the ten largest.

Samples from volunteer blood donors who had recovered from COVID-19 were contributed by a second Seattle source. Whole blood was collected in K2EDTA tubes by collaborating institutions according to the institutions' own protocols. Collaborator samples were shipped for TCRbeta analysis as frozen whole blood, isolated PBMCs, or DNA extracted from either sample type. This clone was observed a handful of times. It has no known antigen specificity. The record has no base qualities; no much larger clone is one base away. What the study reported, not specific to this receptor: How much clinical and demographic metadata was included differed by source and by participant, and the metadata was provided uncurated.

Sequenced sample: peripheral blood. The receptor was isolated from a woman aged 25 to 39 who had recovered from COVID-19.

The CDR3: CASSEAQADRGQAGELFF. Here is the DNA: TGTGCCAGCAGTGAAGCGCAGGCGGACAGGGGGCAAGCCGGGGAGCTGTTTTTT. Recombination connected TRBV2 to TRBJ2-2, with 11 central nucleotides matching TRBD1. The CDR3, from cysteine to phenylalanine, totals 18 residues. Only CDR3 DNA remains: 54 bases, in frame from the first base. The germline V gene provides CDR1 SNHLY and CDR2 FYNNEI. Germline trimming: 0 bases from V, 6 bases from J; junction bases outside gene matches: 9. With all but the CDR3 taken from the reference TRBV2 and TRBJ2-2 genes, the full variable domain is: EPEVTQTPSHQVTQMGQEVILRCVPISNHLYFYWYRQILGQKVEFLVSFYNNEISEKSEIFDDQFSVERPDGSNFTLKIRSTKLEDSAMYFCASSEAQADRGQAGELFFGEGSRLTVL.